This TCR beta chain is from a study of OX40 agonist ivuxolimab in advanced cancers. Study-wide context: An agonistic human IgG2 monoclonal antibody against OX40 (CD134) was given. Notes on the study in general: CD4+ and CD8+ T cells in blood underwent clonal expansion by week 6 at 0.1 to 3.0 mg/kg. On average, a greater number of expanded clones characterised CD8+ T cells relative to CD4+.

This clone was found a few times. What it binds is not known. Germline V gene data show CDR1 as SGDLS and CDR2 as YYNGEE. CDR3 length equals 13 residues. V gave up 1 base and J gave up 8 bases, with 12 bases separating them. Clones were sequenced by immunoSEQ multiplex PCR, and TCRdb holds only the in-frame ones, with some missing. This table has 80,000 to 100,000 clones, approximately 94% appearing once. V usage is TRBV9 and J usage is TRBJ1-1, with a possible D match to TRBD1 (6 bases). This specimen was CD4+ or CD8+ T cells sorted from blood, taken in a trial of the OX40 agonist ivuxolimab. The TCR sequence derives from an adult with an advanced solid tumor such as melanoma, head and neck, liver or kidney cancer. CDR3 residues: CASSVPGTREAFF. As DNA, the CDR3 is TGTGCCAGCAGCGTACCCGGGACAAGAGAAGCTTTCTTT. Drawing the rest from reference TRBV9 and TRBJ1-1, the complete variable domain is DSGVTQTPKHLITATGQRVTLRCSPRSGDLSVYWYQQSLDQGLQFLIQYYNGEERAKGNILERFSAQQFPDLHSELNLSSLELGDSALYFCASSVPGTREAFFGQGTRLTVV.